Listed here are 27 T cell receptor beta chains from one sample, sequenced in a study of shared clonotypes between healthy human individuals. Libraries were prepared by immunoSEQ multiplex PCR; TCRdb keeps only in-frame clonotypes and omits some of them. The sample has roughly 2,000,000 clones, just under 95% seen once. The naive CD8 population came from CD45RO-negative cells selected for CCR7, without terminally differentiated effector memory CD45RA+ cells. Input material: naive CD8+ T cells from PBMCs. The receptor source for this set is a young man in good health. Some clones in this sample may be carry-over from other donors' samples.

The V call is TRBV6-5, the J call TRBJ2-1; 7 positions agree with TRBD2. The germline V gene encodes CDR1 MNHEY and CDR2 SVGAGI. The CDR3 loop spans 13 amino acids. The V segment lost 7 bases and the J segment 9 bases; nucleotides outside the gene matches: 9. The CDR3 DNA sequence: TGTGCCAGCACCTCAGACTGGGGGGGTGAGCAGTTCTTC. As protein: CASTSDWGGEQFF.

The V gene is TRBV7-9, the J gene TRBJ2-3; the match to TRBD2 covers 9 bases. Germline CDR1 is SEHNR and CDR2 is FQNEAQ (reference sequence). With V trimmed by 1 base and J by 1 base, 9 bases remained unmatched. There are 18 residues in the CDR3. The CDR3 here is CASSLGLAELDGTDTQYF. The CDR3 DNA reads TGTGCCAGCAGCTTAGGACTAGCGGAGCTCGACGGCACAGATACGCAGTATTTT.

V and J are TRBV27 and TRBJ2-7; 10 bases fit TRBD2. Germline lookup yields CDR1 MNHEY and CDR2 SMNVEV (reference sequence). V was pared by 6 bases and J by 3 bases, with 2 bases of the junction left unmatched. The CDR3 covers 13 residues. The CDR3 DNA sequence: TGTGCCAGCAGCACTAGCGGGATCTACGAGCAGTACTTC. Its protein is CASSTSGIYEQYF.

The chain employs TRBV7-9 and TRBJ2-5; D is undetermined. The V gene's germline CDR1 is SEHNR and CDR2 FQNEAQ (reference sequence). Trimming cost V 2 bases and J 0 bases, with 10 bases left between them. The CDR3 consists of 15 residues. The CDR3 DNA reads TGTGCCAGCAGCTTATCTTTCAAAAACCAAGAGACCCAGTACTTC. Translation gives CASSLSFKNQETQYF.

This clone was counted a few times. This same CDR3 is encoded by further DNA sequences in the sample. The chain joins TRBV13 to TRBJ2-5; D is undetermined. The CDR3 loop spans 13 amino acids. Germline lookup yields CDR1 PRHDT and CDR2 FYEKMQ (reference sequence). Trimming removed 0 bases from V and 2 bases from J, with 4 bases in between. This CDR3 reads CASSLGLQETQYF. The CDR3 nucleotides read TGTGCCAGCAGCTTAGGCCTTCAAGAGACCCAGTACTTC.

This clone was recorded only once. The V and J genes are TRBV27 and TRBJ2-3; possible D gene TRBD2, 6 bases. Germline V lookup: CDR1 MNHEY, CDR2 SMNVEV (reference sequence). The CDR3 has 17 residues. Trimming left V 0 bases short and J 0 bases short, with 13 bases between. The CDR3 nucleotides read TGTGCCAGCAGTTTATCGAGGCGGGGACCTAGCACAGATACGCAGTATTTT. Residues: CASSLSRRGPSTDTQYF.

This chain uses TRBV19 with TRBJ1-1; 7 bases fit TRBD1. The V segment lost 1 base and the J segment 4 bases; nucleotides outside the gene matches: 3. Germline V gene sequence: CDR1 LNHDA, CDR2 SQIVND (reference sequence). The CDR3 covers 14 residues. CDR3 protein: CASSIGTGPTEAFF. The CDR3 DNA is TGTGCCAGTAGTATAGGGACAGGCCCCACTGAAGCTTTCTTT.

The gene calls are TRBV6-5 and TRBJ2-7; tentative D call: TRBD2 (5 bases). This CDR3 region has 14 residues. CDR1 is MNHEY, CDR2 SVGAGI, per germline. Trimming shortened V by 3 bases and J by 9 bases, and 18 bases separated the two germline ends. The DNA of the CDR3 is TGTGCCAGCAGTTATTCCGACACTGTTCGGGGGCAGTACTTC. This translates into CASSYSDTVRGQYF.

V is TRBV6-1 and J is TRBJ1-1; D is ambiguous. Germline CDR1 reads MNHNS; CDR2 reads SASEGT. The CDR3 consists of 14 residues. V lost 2 bases, J lost 4 bases, and 11 bases lay in between. The chain's CDR3 is CASSERESSTEAFF. The CDR3 region has the DNA TGTGCCAGCAGTGAAAGGGAATCATCCACTGAAGCTTTCTTT.

V is TRBV4-2 and J is TRBJ2-7, with 10 positions matching TRBD1. Germline V gene sequence: CDR1 LGHNA, CDR2 YNFKEQ. After removal of 4 bases from V and 5 bases from J, the junction contained 5 bases not matched to a gene. The CDR3 is 14 amino acids. The CDR3 loop reads CASSPTGGMDEQYF. CDR3 coding DNA: TGTGCCAGCAGCCCGACAGGGGGCATGGACGAGCAGTACTTC.

The chain links TRBV27 to TRBJ2-7, with TRBD2 as a possible D gene (6 bases). Germline-derived CDR1 and CDR2 are MNHEY and SMNVEV (reference sequence). The CDR3 extends over 11 amino acids. Trimming cost V 11 bases and J 6 bases, with 14 bases left between them. In DNA, the CDR3 is TGTGCCCCGGCATGGGGACTCGAGCAGTACTTC. Translating gives CAPAWGLEQYF.

CDR3 amino acids: CASRGIRGENTIYF. The CDR3 DNA reads TGTGCCAGCAGGGGGATCAGGGGGGAAAACACCATATATTTT. The chain couples TRBV27 to TRBJ1-3, with 7 bases aligning to TRBD1. Trimming cost V 6 bases and J 6 bases; bases outside gene matches: 8. Looked up from germline, CDR1 is MNHEY and CDR2 is SMNVEV (reference sequence). The CDR3 runs 14 residues.

V is TRBV27 and J is TRBJ2-7; D assignment may be TRBD1 or TRBD2 (5 bases each). Germline CDR1 reads MNHEY; CDR2 reads SMNVEV (reference sequence). Trimming pared 2 bases from V and 5 bases from J, leaving 10 bases between. This CDR3 has 13 amino acids. The CDR3 DNA is TGTGCCAGCAGTTTAGGGGACGGGGACGAGCAGTACTTC. It translates to CASSLGDGDEQYF.

The chain couples TRBV14 to TRBJ1-4; TRBD1 agrees at 7 bases. The length of the CDR3 is 14 residues. V shed 6 bases, J shed 7 bases, and the junction held 8 bases outside the gene matches. Germline CDR1 is SGHDN and CDR2 is FVKESK. This CDR3 is CASSPMRGLEKLFF. The DNA for the CDR3 is TGTGCCAGCAGTCCTATGAGGGGGCTTGAAAAACTGTTTTTT.

Of note for this clone: Additional DNA sequences in this sample encode the identical CDR3. This sequence joins TRBV27 and TRBJ2-1; D gene ambiguous. Germline CDR1 is MNHEY and CDR2 is SMNVEV (reference sequence). Trimming removed 3 bases at V and 7 bases at J, with 7 bases between. This CDR3 has 12 amino acids. The CDR3 region is CASSFSGNEQFF. Written as DNA, the CDR3 is TGTGCCAGCAGTTTCTCCGGGAATGAGCAGTTCTTC.

The chain has TRBV21-1 and TRBJ2-7; the D call TRBD2 from the table was never checked on the DNA. TRBV21-1 is a recognized pseudogene. The CDR3 consists of 17 residues. This chain's CDR3 is CASTLSFSVLFSYEQYF. CDR3 sequence (DNA): TGTGCCAGCACCCTATCGTTTAGCGTATTATTCTCCTACGAGCAGTACTTC.

The genes are TRBV19 and TRBJ2-7; D assignment may be TRBD1 or TRBD2 (6 bases each). CDR3 length equals 16 residues. Germline CDR1 and CDR2: LNHDA and SQIVND (reference sequence). With 1 base removed from V and 1 base from J, the gap between germline ends came to 14 bases. CDR3 nucleotide sequence: TGTGCCAGTAGTATAGCGGGGGCCGGAGCTTCCTACGAGCAGTACTTC. Translating gives CASSIAGAGASYEQYF.

V is TRBV15 and J is TRBJ2-5; tentative D call: TRBD1 (5 bases). Looked up from germline, CDR1 is LNHNV and CDR2 is YYDKDF (reference sequence). This CDR3 has 16 residues. With 0 bases removed from V and 4 bases from J, the gap between germline ends came to 15 bases. DNA for the CDR3: TGTGCCACCAGCAGAGATACGGGCAGGGTAGGAGAGACCCAGTACTTC. Protein: CATSRDTGRVGETQYF.

J is TRBJ2-2 and V is TRBV27; D is possibly TRBD1 (6 bases). V lost 4 bases and J 4 bases, leaving 19 bases between the germline ends. The V gene's germline CDR1 is MNHEY and CDR2 SMNVEV (reference sequence). This CDR3 contains 17 residues. In nucleotides, the CDR3 is TGTGCCAGCAGTTATCAACAGGGTGAGGTGGGCACCGGGGAGCTGTTTTTT. Protein sequence: CASSYQQGEVGTGELFF.

The chain joins TRBV4-3 to TRBJ2-2; 9 bases are shared with TRBD1. Germline V gene lookup returns CDR1 LGHNA and CDR2 YSLEER. The CDR3 loop spans 19 amino acids. V shed 2 bases and J 3 bases; nucleotides not matched to a gene: 13. CDR3 residues: CASSQRWDRVYRDTGELFF. DNA of the CDR3: TGCGCCAGCAGCCAAAGGTGGGACAGGGTGTATCGAGACACCGGGGAGCTGTTTTTT.

Only one count was recorded for this clone. The genes are TRBV28 and TRBJ2-3; unclear D gene. CDR3 length: 14 residues. V lost 3 bases and J 7 bases, leaving 14 bases between the germline ends. Germline V gives CDR1 MDHEN, CDR2 SYDVKM. CDR3 sequence: CASSFYAGFNTQYF. As DNA, the CDR3 is TGTGCCAGCAGTTTTTATGCTGGTTTTAATACGCAGTATTTT.

The gene calls are TRBV5-4 and TRBJ1-1, with D uncertain. Germline assignment: CDR1 SGHNT and CDR2 YYREEE (reference sequence). Trimming stripped 0 bases from V and 5 bases from J, with 8 bases between. This CDR3 has 13 amino acids. CDR3 DNA sequence: TGTGCCAGCAGCTTGGGGGTGGGGACTGAAGCTTTCTTT. Translated, it gives CASSLGVGTEAFF.

The chain uses TRBV11-2 and TRBJ2-5; perhaps TRBD1 as D (5 bases). Germline values: CDR1 SGHAT, CDR2 FQNNGV. Trimming stripped 5 bases from V and 5 bases from J, with 18 bases between. The CDR3 sequence is 15 residues long. The DNA of the CDR3 is TGTGCCAGCAGCCCAGGCTGGCAGGGCAGGGAGACCCAGTACTTC. Translated, it gives CASSPGWQGRETQYF.

This chain connects TRBV27 to TRBJ2-5; TRBD2 matches at 8 bases. CDR3 length equals 14 residues. V gave up 3 bases and J gave up 4 bases; unmatched junction bases: 4. Germline CDR1 and CDR2: MNHEY and SMNVEV (reference sequence). This CDR3 reads CASSLFGLAETQYF. The CDR3 DNA sequence: TGTGCCAGCAGTTTGTTCGGACTAGCAGAGACCCAGTACTTC.

The chain is built from TRBV4-1 and TRBJ2-5; no firm D call. The CDR3 extends over 16 amino acids. Germline V gives CDR1 MGHRA, CDR2 YSYEKL. V lost 4 bases and J 5 bases, leaving 20 bases between the germline ends. The CDR3 loop reads CASSPLAGLLRETQYF. In nucleotides, the CDR3 is TGCGCCAGCAGCCCACTGGCTGGGCTCCTGCGGGAGACCCAGTACTTC.

V and J are TRBV19 and TRBJ2-1, with TRBD1 identical over 9 bases. Germline CDR1 reads LNHDA; CDR2 reads SQIVND (reference sequence). V lost 5 bases to trimming and J lost 4 bases; unmatched junction nucleotides: 6. The CDR3 extends over 15 amino acids. For the CDR3, the DNA is TGTGCCAGTAGTTCCCGGGACAGGGAATACAATGAGCAGTTCTTC. Amino acids: CASSSRDREYNEQFF.

The CDR3 DNA reads TGTGCCAGCGGTGGGAACTTCGGAGGGAAGTACACATTCTACGAGCAGTACTTC. Translation gives CASGGNFGGKYTFYEQYF. V usage is TRBV2 and J usage is TRBJ2-7; maybe TRBD2 (6 bases). The CDR3 consists of 18 residues. From germline, CDR1 is SNHLY and CDR2 FYNNEI. Trimming took 8 bases from V and 3 from J, leaving 29 bases between them.